This TCR beta chain originates from a study of T cell repertoires in cytomegalovirus infection (dated by TCRdb to between 2017 and 2020). Study-wide context: Alongside well-studied HLA-B-restricted epitopes, the peptide stimulations were aimed at recently identified HLA-C-restricted CMV epitopes, whose presentation resists viral immunomodulation. The HLA type of each donor mattered for the analysis, because public TCR beta signatures pointed to carriage of CMV infection along with the matching HLA type. Findings and caveats that apply to the study as a whole: Carriers of CMV infection plus the relevant HLA type were discriminated by the cumulative frequency of public TCR beta family members in the study cohort and in an independent roughly 370-donor cohort. The ex vivo response was dominated by HLA-C-restricted CMV-specific TCR beta clonotypes, and the single most frequent clonotype in two of eight donors was supplied by these HLA-C-restricted clonotypes.

The treatment or condition tag for this specimen amounts to: in vitro stimulation with specific CMV peptide epitopes to enrich CMV-specific T cells. This clonotype was counted at least ten times. Its antigen remains undetermined. No clone much larger than this one lies a single base away; base qualities are absent. Instrument used: Illumina HiSeq 1500. The public reads were run again by TCRdb, first through fastp at Q25 and then through MiXCR, and only productive beta chains were kept. CDR3 protein duplicates are merged, each entry listing the most common genes and DNA. Recorded for this sample are 110,000 to 150,000 distinct CDR3 sequences; over 30% of them occurred a single time. The leading ten clones occupy 45% to 60% of the sample. Inclusive of the bounding cysteine and phenylalanine, the CDR3 is 14 residues long. The kept DNA is CDR3 alone, 42 bases in frame from the first base. The junction carries 10 bases between V and J, which are trimmed by 5 bases and 0 bases respectively. The germline V gene (reference sequence) specifies SEHNR as CDR1 and FQNEAQ as CDR2.

The receptor was isolated from a human donor in good health (CMV status not recorded). Some clones in this sample may be carry-over from other donors' samples. The receptor chain draws on TRBV7-9 and TRBJ1-1, with the D segment identity uncertain. The source material was CD8+ T cells from cultured PBMCs, sampled from culture after CMV antigen stimulation. The encoded CDR3 is CASSPTLMNTEAFF. The sequenced DNA: TGTGCCAGCAGCCCGACGCTAATGAACACTGAAGCTTTCTTT.